The entry that follows covers one T cell receptor beta chain sequence. Germline values: CDR1 SGHAT, CDR2 FQNNGV. The CDR3 has 16 amino acids. From the 5' RACE reads, TCRdb lists one entry per CDR3 protein and no DNA. This table holds approximately 300,000 distinct CDR3 sequences. The sample originates from a study of monozygotic twins with inflammatory bowel disease. The receptor was isolated from a human donor with ulcerative colitis or Crohn's disease, or a healthy co-twin of an affected twin (not recorded which). The rearrangement uses TRBV11-2 and TRBJ1-4; TCRdb selects TRBD1, and the lack of DNA leaves this call unchecked. Sequencing was performed on blood. CDR3 protein: CASSSRTGTKVEKLFF.